A selection of T cell receptor beta chains follows, all from one sample in a study of PD-1 blockade in classical Hodgkin lymphoma. Libraries were prepared by immunoSEQ multiplex PCR; TCRdb keeps only in-frame clonotypes and omits some of them. The repertoire includes some 14,000 clones, under 90% of them detected once, and under 20% sits in the top ten. The sequences come from CD8+ T cells from blood, collected before the fourth cycle of nivolumab. These receptors all stem from a human donor with classical Hodgkin lymphoma. Each CDR3 is given with its conserved first and last residue. D genes are given only for firm matches. Only part of the rows carry a size: once, few, many, or a class if the clone is expanded.

clone_size	d_call	v_call	j_call	cdr3_nt	cdr3_aa
.	TRBD2	TRBV5-4	TRBJ2-1	TGTGCCAGCAGCTTGCGGGACTACCTTTACAATGAGCAGTTCTTC	CASSLRDYLYNEQFF
.	.	TRBV27	TRBJ1-2	TGTGCCAGCAGTTTAGATCCTAACTATGGCTACACCTTC	CASSLDPNYGYTF
.	.	TRBV27	TRBJ2-3	TGTGCCAGCAGTTTAGCTCGGTCGTTAGCGGATACGCAGTATTTT	CASSLARSLADTQYF
once	.	TRBV28	TRBJ2-7	TGTGCCAGCAGTTTATCCGCGGAGGATTCGGGCTACGAGCAGTACTTC	CASSLSAEDSGYEQYF
.	.	TRBV6-1	TRBJ2-1	TGTGCCAGCAGTGAACCTTTAGCATCTGAGCAGTTCTTC	CASSEPLASEQFF
.	TRBD1	TRBV27	TRBJ2-7	TGTGCCAGCAGCCAACTGGGACAGGGCGCCTACGAGCAGTACTTC	CASSQLGQGAYEQYF
.	.	TRBV19	TRBJ2-3	TGTGCCAGTAGTCCCTGGGGCGGTAGCGAGGACACAGATACGCAGTATTTT	CASSPWGGSEDTDTQYF
.	.	TRBV5-8	TRBJ2-7	TGTGCCAGCAGCTTTGGGGGGCGCTACGAGCAGTACTTC	CASSFGGRYEQYF
few	.	TRBV28	TRBJ2-7	TGTGCCAGCAGTCCGGGGGACGGTGCCTACGAGCAGTACTTC	CASSPGDGAYEQYF
.	TRBD1	TRBV27	TRBJ2-3	TGTGCCAGCAGTCTCCCCACCCCAGGGGGCGAAGGGGTAGATACGCAGTATTTT	CASSLPTPGGEGVDTQYF
.	.	TRBV14	TRBJ1-1	TGTGCCAGCAGCCAAGATGAGCAGCCGAACACTGAAGCTTTCTTT	CASSQDEQPNTEAFF
.	.	TRBV7-9	TRBJ1-1	TGTGCCAGCAGCTTAGGGACCGACGGGGGCACTGAAGCTTTCTTT	CASSLGTDGGTEAFF
.	TRBD1	TRBV28	TRBJ2-7	TGTGCCAGCAGTTTTAGTCCCCGACAGGGTTGGGAGCAGTACTTC	CASSFSPRQGWEQYF
.	.	TRBV11-3	TRBJ2-5	TGTGCCAGCAGCTTAGGAACAGGGACCGAAGAGACCCAGTACTTC	CASSLGTGTEETQYF
once	.	TRBV19	TRBJ2-3	TGTGCCAGTACCAACTCAAGGGCCACAGGGAGAGGAGGCACAGATACGCAGTATTTT	CASTNSRATGRGGTDTQYF
.	.	TRBV10-2	TRBJ1-1	TGCGCCAGCAACAGGGACGCGAACACTGAAGCTTTCTTT	CASNRDANTEAFF